Listed here are 5 T cell receptor beta chains from one sample, sequenced in a study of T cell responses to AZD1222 COVID-19 vaccine. The protocol was immunoSEQ multiplex PCR, while the TCRdb copy is restricted to in-frame clones and leaves out a portion. The sample lists 150,000 to 200,000 clones; 88% were seen once. The sample consisted of peripheral blood, taken 28 days after the second AZD1222 dose. All receptors come from an adult who received the AZD1222 COVID-19 vaccine.

The chain couples TRBV28 to TRBJ1-2; 7 bases agree with TRBD1. V dropped 4 bases and J dropped 0; count of bases not matched to a gene: 11. There are 17 residues in the CDR3. The V gene's germline CDR1 is MDHEN and CDR2 SYDVKM. CDR3 nucleotide sequence: TGTGCCAGCAGTTCGGCCGGACAGGCGGTCACTAACTATGGCTACACCTTC. Translated: CASSSAGQAVTNYGYTF.

This clone occurred once. The rearrangement uses TRBV4-3 and TRBJ2-7; either TRBD1 or TRBD2 may fit D (5 bases each). The V gene lost 0 bases and the J gene lost 2 bases, with 11 bases spanning the gap. The CDR3 runs to 15 residues. The germline V gene encodes CDR1 LGHNA and CDR2 YSLEER. In DNA form, the CDR3 reads TGCGCCAGCAGCCAAGATAGAGGGGTTCCCTACGAGCAGTACTTC. It codes for CASSQDRGVPYEQYF.

Of note for this clone: At one end, the junction sequence differs from germline, possibly due to a read error. The chain's CDR3 is CASREEATNEKLFF. CDR3 sequence (DNA): TGTGCCAGCAGAGAAGAAGCAACTAATGAAAAACTGTTTTTT. V usage is TRBV6-1 and J usage is TRBJ1-4; the D is unclear. The CDR3 is 14 residues long. CDR1 and CDR2 from the germline V gene are MNHNS and SASEGT.

The V and J genes are TRBV7-2 and TRBJ2-1; D is unclear. The germline gives CDR1 SGHTA, CDR2 FQGNSA. V lost 4 bases, J lost 8 bases, and 6 bases lay in between. The CDR3 extends over 11 amino acids. CDR3 sequence: CASSWYHEQFF. CDR3 in DNA: TGTGCCAGCAGCTGGTACCATGAGCAGTTCTTC.

The chain couples TRBV6-6 to TRBJ2-7; D uncertain. V shed 6 bases and J shed 0 bases, with 12 bases lying between them. Per germline, CDR1 MNHNY and CDR2 SVGAGI (reference sequence). The CDR3 covers 14 residues. The CDR3 protein is CASRRTADSYEQYF. The DNA for the CDR3 is TGTGCCAGCAGGAGGACCGCCGACTCCTACGAGCAGTACTTC.